Reported below is one T cell receptor (beta chain). Treatment denoted: oral pan-JAK inhibitor, 5-10 mg twice daily. The study team obtained lesional scalp punch biopsies and peripheral blood from alopecia areata patients. cDNA prepared by RNA extraction and subsequent reverse transcription served as the template for sequencing. The data were produced by immunoSEQ multiplex PCR, yet TCRdb's version contains in-frame clones alone and is incomplete. The repertoire holds some 190,000 clones, with approximately 50% as singletons. V lost 4 bases, J lost 3 bases, and 13 bases lay in between. The V gene's germline CDR1 is SGDLS and CDR2 YYNGEE. CDR3 length: 15 residues. This entry comes from a study of CD8+ T cells in alopecia areata. Overall study context: The study gave tofacitinib for 6 to 18 months, then 6 months off drug.

This chain links TRBV9 with TRBJ1-4, with a possible D match to TRBD1 (6 bases). The input for sequencing was CD8+ T cells sorted from blood, taken around week 53, from a patient treated with tofacitinib. The source is a human donor with alopecia areata. CDR3 region: CASSPRGHANEKLFF. The CDR3 DNA sequence: TGTGCCAGCAGCCCTCGGGGGCATGCTAATGAAAAACTGTTTTTT.